Below, 18 T cell receptor beta chains from the same sample are listed, as sequenced in a study of OX40 agonist ivuxolimab in advanced cancers. Clones were read by immunoSEQ multiplex PCR, and TCRdb kept only the in-frame ones, dropping some. The sample contains 90,000 or so clones, roughly nine tenths of which appear only once. Sequencing was performed on CD4+ or CD8+ T cells sorted from blood, taken in a trial of the OX40 agonist ivuxolimab. Receptor source: an adult with an advanced solid tumor such as melanoma, head and neck, liver or kidney cancer.

The CDR3 nucleotides are TGTGCCTGGAGTGTATCGGGTTTGTCGGAAAAACTGTTTTTT. Amino acid sequence: CAWSVSGLSEKLFF. The chain joins TRBV30 to TRBJ1-4, with unresolved D. Germline-derived CDR1 and CDR2 are GTSNPN and SVGIG (reference sequence). V shed 0 bases and J shed 8 bases, with 13 bases lying between them. There are 14 residues in the CDR3.

This clone was picked up a small number of times. J is TRBJ1-2 and V is TRBV6-4; TRBD1 aligns across 8 bases. CDR1 and CDR2 from the germline V gene are MRHNA and SNTAGT. The CDR3 sequence is 13 residues long. With V trimmed by 6 bases and J by 8 bases, 8 bases remained unmatched. This CDR3 reads CASRETGEDGYTF. The CDR3 DNA reads TGTGCCAGCAGGGAGACAGGGGAGGACGGCTACACCTTC.

The chain joins TRBV9 to TRBJ2-7; the D gene is possibly TRBD2 (5 bases). There are 14 residues in the CDR3. Trimming stripped 3 bases from V and 5 bases from J, with 15 bases between. The germline gives CDR1 SGDLS, CDR2 YYNGEE. CDR3 sequence: CASSAREFPNEQYF. CDR3 sequence (DNA): TGTGCCAGCAGCGCCCGGGAATTTCCCAACGAGCAGTACTTC.

Points on this clone: Its ends do not fully match the called genes, so a read error is possible. The chain has TRBV27 and TRBJ2-4; 10 bases map to TRBD2. CDR3 length: 17 residues. Per germline, CDR1 MNHEY and CDR2 SMNVEV (reference sequence). The CDR3 spells CASSLWLIGLAEPRAGF. The CDR3 nucleotides are TGTGCCAGCAGTTTATGGTTGATAGGACTAGCGGAGCCGCGGGCAGGTTTC.

The chain employs TRBV4-1 and TRBJ2-2; 11 positions agree with TRBD2. J lost 2 bases, V lost 3 bases, and 2 bases had no gene match. Germline V gene data show CDR1 as MGHRA and CDR2 as YSYEKL. This CDR3 spans 16 amino acids. CDR3 bases: TGCGCCAGCAGCCAGGGACTAGCGGAAAACACCGGGGAGCTGTTTTTT. It translates to CASSQGLAENTGELFF.

The V and J genes are TRBV19 and TRBJ1-1; D remains unclear. V gave up 10 bases and J gave up 3 bases, with 15 bases separating them. Germline V lookup: CDR1 LNHDA, CDR2 SQIVND (reference sequence). There are 13 residues in the CDR3. CDR3 nucleotide sequence: TGTGCCACCAAGGAGAAGGTGCACACTGAAGCTTTCTTT. Protein: CATKEKVHTEAFF.

The chain uses TRBV29-1 and TRBJ2-2; D may be TRBD2 (7 bases). CDR1 and CDR2 (germline): SQVTM, ANQGSEA. The CDR3 totals 13 residues. Trimming removed 8 bases at V and 6 bases at J, with 16 bases between. The CDR3, as DNA: TGCAGCATTCGGACGGGGGGCCCCGGGGAGCTGTTTTTT. Encoded protein: CSIRTGGPGELFF.

The chain is built from TRBV10-3 and TRBJ2-3, with 11 bases matching TRBD2. This CDR3 has 18 amino acids. V lost 3 bases and J lost 2; bases outside the gene matches: 10. From germline, CDR1 is ENHRY and CDR2 SYGVKD. The CDR3 DNA reads as TGTGCCATCAGTGACCCCACTAGCGGGAGACCTCTCACAGATACGCAGTATTTT. This gives the protein CAISDPTSGRPLTDTQYF.

The sample holds one count of this clone. V is TRBV18 and J is TRBJ1-1; D remains ambiguous. The germline V gene has CDR1 KGHSH and CDR2 LQKENI. Trimming cost V 0 bases and J 1 base, with 9 bases left between them. CDR3 length: 15 residues. The CDR3 nucleotides read TGTGCCAGCTCACCACCTGGTCTCAGGAACACTGAAGCTTTCTTT. It codes for CASSPPGLRNTEAFF.

This chain links TRBV7-3 with TRBJ2-3, with TRBD2 identical over 13 bases. J gave up 3 bases and V 4 bases, and 4 bases lay outside the gene matches. CDR3 size: 16 residues. CDR1 and CDR2 from the germline V gene are SGHTA and FQGTGA. The CDR3 nucleotides read TGTGCCAGCAGCTCCAGGACTAGCGGGAGTACAGATACGCAGTATTTT. This sequence encodes CASSSRTSGSTDTQYF.

The chain combines TRBV5-1 with TRBJ2-5; 14 nucleotides align to TRBD2. This CDR3 has 15 residues. The germline V gene encodes CDR1 SGHRS and CDR2 YFSETQ. V lost 3 bases, J lost 9 bases, and 7 bases stayed unmatched. The CDR3 spells CASSWGTSGGDPQYF. The CDR3 nucleotides read TGCGCCAGCAGCTGGGGGACTAGCGGGGGTGACCCCCAGTACTTC.

CDR3 loop: CASSLTGAENIQYF. The CDR3 DNA follows: TGCGCCAGCAGCTTGACAGGGGCGGAAAACATTCAGTACTTC. The V and J genes are TRBV5-1 and TRBJ2-4; 7 bases are shared with TRBD1. The junction had 3 bases not matched to a gene; V was cut back by 1 base and J by 5 bases. The CDR3 covers 14 residues. Germline V gene sequence: CDR1 SGHRS, CDR2 YFSETQ.

The chain combines TRBV25-1 with TRBJ2-1, with 16 bases identical to TRBD2. J lost 3 bases, V lost 5 bases, and 7 bases had no gene match. The CDR3 extends over 18 amino acids. Germline V lookup: CDR1 MGHDK, CDR2 SYGVNS. Here the CDR3 reads CASSLGTSGRAVYNEQFF. The CDR3 DNA follows: TGTGCCAGCAGTCTAGGGACTAGCGGGAGGGCGGTCTACAATGAGCAGTTCTTC. Filled out from reference TRBV25-1 and TRBJ2-1, the complete variable domain reads EADIYQTPRYLVIGTGKKITLECSQTMGHDKMYWYQQDPGMELHLIHYSYGVNSTEKGDLSSESTVSRIRTEHFPLTLESARPSHTSQYLCASSLGTSGRAVYNEQFFGPGTRLTVL.

V and J are TRBV6-5 and TRBJ1-1; possibly TRBD1 for D (6 bases). Germline loops: CDR1 MNHEY, CDR2 SVGAGI. V was cut by 5 bases and J by 5 bases, with 9 bases left in between. The CDR3 has 12 amino acids. CDR3 amino acids: CASSRGGTEAFF. The CDR3 bases are TGTGCCAGCAGTAGAGGGGGAACTGAAGCTTTCTTT.

This clone was counted once. The chain joins TRBV5-1 to TRBJ1-1; possible D gene TRBD1, 5 bases. V lost 2 bases, J lost 0 bases, and 11 bases lay in between. The CDR3 totals 15 residues. Germline CDR1 reads SGHRS; CDR2 reads YFSETQ. The CDR3 sequence is CASSLVTEMNTEAFF. The CDR3 region has the DNA TGCGCCAGCAGCTTAGTGACAGAGATGAACACTGAAGCTTTCTTT. The whole variable domain, filled in from reference TRBV5-1 and TRBJ1-1, reads KAGVTQTPRYLIKTRGQQVTLSCSPISGHRSVSWYQQTPGQGLQFLFEYFSETQRNKGNFPGRFSGRQFSNSRSEMNVSTLELGDSALYLCASSLVTEMNTEAFFGQGTRLTVV.

DNA of the CDR3: TGTGCCAGCAGCTTAGAGGGACTGAATAATCAGCCCCAGCATTTT. This sequence encodes CASSLEGLNNQPQHF. The V call is TRBV7-2, the J call TRBJ1-5; D possibly corresponds to TRBD1 (5 bases). V was trimmed by 1 base and J by 4 bases, leaving 11 bases between them. Germline CDR1 SGHTA, CDR2 FQGNSA. The CDR3 extends over 15 amino acids.

This chain links TRBV10-3 with TRBJ1-1; possibly TRBD1 for D (5 bases). The CDR3 runs 13 residues. Trimming cost V 6 bases and J 1 base, with 9 bases left between them. Germline V gene lookup returns CDR1 ENHRY and CDR2 SYGVKD. The CDR3 DNA is TGTGCCATCAGGGGGACCTGGAACACTGAAGCTTTCTTT. Residues: CAIRGTWNTEAFF.

This clone came up a few times. The chain uses TRBV29-1 and TRBJ1-1; D gene uncertain. The CDR3 extends over 12 amino acids. V lost 8 bases and J 0 bases, leaving 10 bases between the germline ends. Germline V gene data show CDR1 as SQVTM and CDR2 as ANQGSEA. CDR3: CSSTAMNTEAFF. CDR3 coding DNA: TGCAGCAGTACAGCCATGAACACTGAAGCTTTCTTT.